The clone carrying this TCR beta chain has more than one count but fewer than ten. This sample is drawn from a study of blood T cells in healthy people across ages. The junction had 3 bases not matched to a gene; V was cut back by 2 bases and J by 2 bases. The germline V gene encodes CDR1 LNHNV and CDR2 YYDKDF (reference sequence). The CDR3 is 17 amino acids. A second roughly 6 to 11 cycle PCR used barcoded and J-beta primers. From each sample, at least 2.5 million paired-end reads containing CDR3 were obtained. TCRdb passed the 5' RACE reads through MiXCR, listing each CDR3 protein once. The table lists some 1.5 million distinct CDR3 sequences, approximately 43% of them singletons.

Source material: blood. This sequence was found in a woman between 18 and 29 years old in good health. This chain links TRBV15 with TRBJ2-6; 10 nucleotides line up with TRBD2. The CDR3 DNA is TGTGCCACCAGCAGACTAGCGGGAGAGACTGGGGCCAACGTCCTGACTTTC. Its protein is CATSRLAGETGANVLTF.